Detailed here is one T cell receptor beta chain. The antigen this receptor binds is unknown. One base away there is no much larger clone; base qualities are not given. CDR1 and CDR2, looked up from the germline V gene (reference sequence), are LNHNV and YYDKDF. The CDR3, from cysteine to phenylalanine, totals 14 residues. This entry keeps only the CDR3 DNA: 42 bases, framed from base 1. V lost 7 bases and J lost 7 bases; the stretch between them is 17 bases long. Genomic DNA was extracted from sorted cells for sequencing of the TCRbeta CDR3 region. TCRbeta CDR3 regions were sequenced using the immunoSEQ Assay. TCRdb mirrors the immuneACCESS table, restricted to in-frame sequences. Some clones are absent from its copies; in checked studies, under half trace to an unresolved V gene, and the reason for the others is unknown. Recorded for this sample are tens of thousands of clones; more than 75% of them occurred a single time. About 11% of the sample lies in the top ten.

These data come from a study of OX40 agonist ivuxolimab in advanced cancers. The study in broad terms: Ivuxolimab, which targeted the costimulatory receptor OX40 (CD134), was an agonistic, fully human IgG2 monoclonal antibody. Partial responses were achieved by three dose-escalation patients, of whom one had hepatocellular carcinoma and two had cutaneous melanoma. A male proportion of nearly 85% and a mean age of 60 years, ranging from 23 to 79, were recorded for the dose-escalation cohort. Peripheral TCRbeta sequencing aimed to test whether ivuxolimab altered TCR sequence diversity and caused clonal T-cell expansion. Among the approximately 54 dose-escalation patients, around 20 had hepatocellular carcinoma, roughly 15 melanoma, 9 renal cell carcinoma and 9 head and neck cancer. Intravenous ivuxolimab was administered to patients every 2 weeks at six dose levels: 0.01, 0.1, 0.3, 1.5, 3 and 10 mg/kg. The monotherapy dose-escalation portion (N = 52 patients) of the phase I ivuxolimab trial is reported in the paper. Prior anti-PD-1, anti-PD-L1 or anti-CTLA-4 therapy was permitted, and checkpoint inhibitors had been received by 40% to 50% of dose-escalation patients.

Patients with a history of autoimmune disease or receiving systemic immunosuppression were excluded from the trial. Peripheral blood for TCR sequencing was collected from all dose cohorts at baseline, on cycle 4 day 1, and on cycle 7 day 1. Samples were obtained from an open-label, multicenter, first-in-human phase I dose-escalation trial of ivuxolimab. Adults with locally advanced or metastatic head and neck squamous cell, hepatocellular, melanoma or renal cell carcinoma were enrolled in the trial. Before TCR sequencing, CD4+ T cells and CD8+ T cells from peripheral blood were sorted into separate populations. Results and caveats for the whole study, not just this receptor: After ivuxolimab, expanded clones were on average more numerous among CD8+ T cells than among CD4+ T cells. Partial responders in the 0.1-3.0 mg/kg groups had among the lowest normalized peripheral clonal expansion, especially among CD8+ T cells. Which antigens the clonally expanded peripheral T cells were specific for was not determined. At doses of 0.1 to 3.0 mg/kg, clonal expansion of both CD4+ and CD8+ T cells in blood was seen between baseline and week 6. Low levels of normalized T-cell clonal expansion were also seen in some nonresponding patients.

The origin of this receptor is an adult with an advanced solid tumor such as melanoma, head and neck, liver or kidney cancer. The chain was built from TRBV15 and TRBJ1-5, with no reliable assignment of the D segment. The source material was CD4+ or CD8+ T cells sorted from blood, sampled in a trial of the OX40 agonist ivuxolimab. The nucleotide sequence reads as follows: TGTGCCACCACCGAAGCACGGGAGAGACAGCCCCAGCATTTT. This yields the protein CATTEARERQPQHF.